A selection of T cell receptor beta chains follows, all from one sample in a study of T cells after yellow fever vaccination. One entry per CDR3 protein results from TCRdb running MiXCR on the 5' RACE reads. The table records some 68,000 distinct CDR3 sequences, less than 8.5% of them present only once. Specimen: CD8+ T cells sorted from PBMCs, collected 35 to 50 days after the first yellow fever vaccination. The receptors come from a man between 18 and 29 years old who received the YFV17D yellow fever vaccine. The CDR3 runs from the conserved cysteine through the conserved F or W. Each record gives: V gene, D gene, clone size, J gene, CDR3 protein, CDR3 DNA. A D gene is named only where the DNA matches it firmly. Expanded clones get a size class; other rows say once, few or many, or leave the size out.

TRBV27,TRBD1,few,TRBJ1-1,CASRQTGGGTEAFF,TGTGCCAGCAGGCAGACAGGGGGAGGAACTGAAGCTTTCTTT
TRBV7-9,TRBD1,many,TRBJ1-4,CASRWTGDEKLFF,TGTGCCAGCAGATGGACAGGGGATGAAAAACTGTTTTTT
TRBV7-9,TRBD2,hyperexpanded,TRBJ2-7,CASSAPAGVGEQYF,TGTGCCAGCAGCGCCCCAGCGGGGGTCGGCGAGCAGTACTTC
TRBV28,TRBD1,few,TRBJ1-6,CASSLTGESPLHF,TGTGCCAGCAGTTTAACAGGGGAGTCACCCCTCCACTTT
TRBV20-1,TRBD1,many,TRBJ2-2,CSARDGGQDTGELFF,TGCAGTGCTAGAGATGGTGGACAGGACACCGGGGAGCTGTTTTTT
TRBV28,NA,many,TRBJ1-5,CASSFPHLVGNQPQHF,TGTGCCAGCAGCTTCCCACACCTTGTGGGCAATCAGCCCCAGCATTTT
TRBV7-9,NA,NA,TRBJ1-1,CASSLAQGGGTEAFF,TGTGCCAGCAGCTTAGCCCAGGGAGGAGGAACTGAAGCTTTCTTT
TRBV5-1,NA,NA,TRBJ1-1,CASSWTDMNTEAFF,TGCGCCAGCAGCTGGACGGATATGAACACTGAAGCTTTCTTT
TRBV6-5,NA,few,TRBJ1-2,CASSYRGAWNYGYTF,TGTGCCAGCAGTTACCGGGGGGCCTGGAACTATGGCTACACCTTC
TRBV7-2,NA,many,TRBJ2-1,CASSLDPYGQFF,TGTGCCAGCAGCTTAGATCCCTACGGGCAGTTCTTC
TRBV19,NA,many,TRBJ2-2,CASSPAGELFF,TGTGCCAGTAGTCCCGCCGGGGAGCTGTTTTTT
TRBV7-3,NA,many,TRBJ2-2,CASSLAGFSLSGELFF,TGTGCCAGCAGCCTGGCAGGGTTCAGTTTATCTGGGGAGCTGTTTTTT
TRBV5-1,TRBD1,few,TRBJ2-2,CASSPIKTGHTGELFF,TGCGCCAGCAGCCCCATTAAGACAGGGCACACCGGGGAGCTGTTTTTT
TRBV20-1,NA,NA,TRBJ1-5,CSAEPLRVVGNQPQHF,TGCAGTGCGGAGCCCCTCCGGGTTGTGGGCAATCAGCCCCAGCATTTT
TRBV4-1,NA,many,TRBJ2-3,CASSQVTGDTQYF,TGCGCCAGCAGCCAAGTCACGGGAGATACGCAGTATTTT
TRBV29-1,NA,NA,TRBJ2-1,CSVIGGAKNEQFF,TGCAGCGTTATAGGGGGGGCGAAGAATGAGCAGTTCTTC
TRBV19,NA,many,TRBJ1-2,CASSIGSRDGYTF,TGTGCCAGTAGTATTGGGTCAAGGGACGGCTACACCTTC
TRBV30,NA,NA,TRBJ2-7,CAWSDGRGTDYEQYF,TGTGCCTGGAGTGATGGGCGGGGAACTGACTACGAGCAGTACTTC
TRBV5-1,NA,many,TRBJ2-1,CASSLVAGKDREQFF,TGCGCCAGCAGCTTGGTGGCAGGGAAAGACCGTGAGCAGTTCTTC
TRBV27,NA,NA,TRBJ2-7,CASTRGPGSSYEQYF,TGTGCCAGCACCCGCGGCCCAGGGAGCTCCTACGAGCAGTACTTC
TRBV29-1,TRBD1,NA,TRBJ1-1,CSVAGGRAEAFF,TGCAGCGTTGCAGGGGGCCGGGCTGAAGCTTTCTTT
TRBV12-3/TRBV12-4,NA,many,TRBJ2-5,CASSPRKETQYF,TGTGCCAGCAGTCCTAGGAAAGAGACCCAGTACTTC
TRBV4-2,NA,many,TRBJ2-2,CASSQGGVAGNPTGELFF,TGTGCCAGCAGCCAAGGAGGGGTGGCGGGGAACCCCACCGGGGAGCTGTTTTTT
TRBV6-1,NA,many,TRBJ2-6,CASSEGGSGANVLTF,TGTGCCAGCAGTGAAGGGGGCTCTGGGGCCAACGTCCTGACTTTC
TRBV4-1,NA,many,TRBJ2-1,CASSQNQGGSYNEQFF,TGCGCCAGCAGCCAGAACCAGGGGGGTTCCTACAATGAGCAGTTCTTC
TRBV6-5,TRBD2,NA,TRBJ2-5,CASSYRTSGQETQYF,TGTGCCAGCAGTTACAGGACTAGCGGCCAAGAGACCCAGTACTTC
TRBV7-3,NA,many,TRBJ2-3,CASSLTGGPTDTQYF,TGTGCCAGCAGCTTAACAGGAGGACCCACAGATACGCAGTATTTT
TRBV12-3/TRBV12-4,TRBD1,NA,TRBJ1-2,CASSPQTGGAGYTF,TGTGCCAGCAGTCCACAGACAGGGGGCGCTGGCTACACCTTC
TRBV24-1,NA,many,TRBJ2-3,CATSATPAGKSDTQYF,TGTGCCACCAGTGCTACCCCGGCAGGAAAATCAGATACGCAGTATTTT
TRBV12-3/TRBV12-4,NA,NA,TRBJ2-2,CASSFRSGGELFF,TGTGCCAGCAGTTTCCGGTCCGGGGGGGAGCTGTTTTTT
TRBV9,NA,few,TRBJ1-5,CASSVAGNSNQPQHF,TGTGCCAGCAGCGTAGCGGGGAATAGCAATCAGCCCCAGCATTTT
TRBV4-1,NA,NA,TRBJ2-1,CASSQGWPNTEEQFF,TGCGCCAGCAGCCAAGGATGGCCTAACACGGAAGAGCAGTTCTTC
TRBV7-2,NA,few,TRBJ2-2,CASSPLQGLGTGELFF,TGTGCCAGCAGCCCTCTCCAGGGATTAGGCACCGGGGAGCTGTTTTTT
TRBV4-1,NA,many,TRBJ1-1,CASSLGGAAFF,TGCGCCAGCAGCCTGGGGGGAGCCGCTTTCTTT
TRBV7-8,NA,NA,TRBJ2-4,CASSLQPGTKNIQYF,TGTGCCAGCAGCTTGCAACCGGGAACCAAAAACATTCAGTACTTC
TRBV2,NA,NA,TRBJ2-1,CASRADVGVEFF,TGTGCCAGCAGGGCGGATGTAGGGGTGGAGTTCTTC
TRBV12-3/TRBV12-4,TRBD2,few,TRBJ2-3,CASSLNPVGREGTDTQYF,TGTGCCAGCAGTTTAAATCCCGTGGGCAGGGAGGGGACAGATACGCAGTATTTT
TRBV5-1,NA,few,TRBJ1-1,CASSSPPALAAFF,TGCGCCAGCAGCTCCCCCCCGGCCCTCGCAGCTTTCTTT
TRBV23-1,NA,many,TRBJ2-2,CASSHRGTVTGELFF,TGCGCCAGCAGTCACCGGGGGACAGTCACCGGGGAGCTGTTTTTT
TRBV27,NA,many,TRBJ2-1,CASSPWATPGNEQFF,TGTGCCAGCAGCCCGTGGGCTACCCCGGGGAATGAGCAGTTCTTC